This T cell receptor beta chain is drawn from a study of T cell responses to AZD1222 COVID-19 vaccine. V was pared by 8 bases and J by 0 bases, with 16 bases between. Germline V lookup: CDR1 MDHEN, CDR2 SYDVKM. This CDR3 comprises 16 residues. Broader study findings: Most donors were white British and more were female, and clonal diversity was possibly underestimated. Spike was spanned by vaccine-associated CD4 TCRs, with dominance at 160-218 and 743-854. Baseline seropositives among AZD1222 recipients totaled only five or six.

A single count supports this clone. Its antigen is not known. Sequenced by immunoSEQ multiplex PCR; TCRdb stores in-frame clones only, minus some. Among more than 95,000 clones listed, over 80% were seen once. V is TRBV28 and J is TRBJ1-4; D unclear. This sequence originates from an adult in good health. Sequenced here: peripheral blood, sampled on day 0 of AZD1222 vaccination. The CDR3 nucleotides read TGTGCCAGCGGCGGGAGGCCACCTACAACTAATGAAAAACTGTTTTTT. This sequence encodes CASGGRPPTTNEKLFF.